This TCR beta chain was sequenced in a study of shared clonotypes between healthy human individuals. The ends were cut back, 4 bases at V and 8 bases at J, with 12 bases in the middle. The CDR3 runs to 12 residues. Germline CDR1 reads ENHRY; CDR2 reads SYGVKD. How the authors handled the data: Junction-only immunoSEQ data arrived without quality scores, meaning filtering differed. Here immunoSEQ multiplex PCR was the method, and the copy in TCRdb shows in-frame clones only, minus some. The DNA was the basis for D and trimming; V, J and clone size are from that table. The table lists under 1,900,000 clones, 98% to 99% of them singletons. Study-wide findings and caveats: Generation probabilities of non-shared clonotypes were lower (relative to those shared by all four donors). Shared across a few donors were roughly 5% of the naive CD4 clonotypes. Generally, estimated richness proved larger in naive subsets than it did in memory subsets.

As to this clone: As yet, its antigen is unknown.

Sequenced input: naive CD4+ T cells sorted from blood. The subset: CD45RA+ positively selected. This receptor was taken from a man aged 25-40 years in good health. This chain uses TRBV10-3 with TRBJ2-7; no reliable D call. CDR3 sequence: CAISADPVQQYF. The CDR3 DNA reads TGTGCCATCAGTGCCGACCCAGTCCAGCAGTACTTC.